Presented here are 19 T cell receptor beta chains from one specimen sequenced in a study of cytomegalovirus exposure and HLA in healthy donors. The PCR made use of 60 Vbeta and 13 Jbeta primers. Profiled with immunoSEQ multiplex PCR; TCRdb holds only in-frame clones, not every one. This table has 100,000 or so clones, roughly 70% appearing once. The sequencing input was PBMCs. The receptors here all came from a man aged 35 to 55 in good health and CMV-seronegative.

The chain links TRBV5-4 to TRBJ1-1; 7 nucleotides line up with TRBD1. The CDR3 sequence is 14 residues long. The V gene end was trimmed by 4 bases and the J gene end by 1 base; junction bases not matched to a gene: 4. Germline CDR1 and CDR2: SGHNT and YYREEE (reference sequence). The CDR3 here is CASSQGQSNTEAFF. CDR3 coding DNA: TGTGCCAGCAGCCAGGGACAGTCGAACACTGAAGCTTTCTTT.

The sample holds a few counts of this clone. The chain's CDR3 is CASSPGTGHEQYF. CDR3 DNA sequence: TGCGCCAGCAGCCCCGGGACAGGTCACGAGCAGTACTTC. The chain joins TRBV5-1 to TRBJ2-7, with 8 bases matching TRBD1. With 4 bases clipped from V and 5 bases from J, the junction kept 5 bases outside the gene matches. Germline lookup yields CDR1 SGHRS and CDR2 YFSETQ. This CDR3 contains 13 residues.

The V gene is TRBV18, the J gene TRBJ1-1; 7 bases map to TRBD1. The CDR3 loop spans 14 amino acids. Germline assignment: CDR1 KGHSH and CDR2 LQKENI. V shed 3 bases, J shed 3 bases, and the junction held 4 bases outside the gene matches. The CDR3 protein is CASSPETGYTEAFF. CDR3 DNA sequence: TGTGCCAGCTCACCTGAGACAGGGTACACTGAAGCTTTCTTT.

Comments on this clone: A junction boundary mismatches the germline segment, possibly from a read error. The rearrangement links TRBV28 to TRBJ1-2, with a tentative D call TRBD1 (6 bases). This CDR3 spans 12 amino acids. Germline CDR1 and CDR2: MDHEN and SYDVKM. CDR3 sequence: CASSPTQGSTGF. The DNA of the CDR3 is TGTGCCAGCAGCCCTACCCAGGGGTCGACGGGCTTC.

The V gene is TRBV7-9, the J gene TRBJ2-1; 9 bases match TRBD2. Unmatched junction bases numbered 7, after V lost 4 bases and J lost 0 bases. Germline CDR1 and CDR2: SEHNR and FQNEAQ (reference sequence). The CDR3 length is 17 residues. In DNA form, the CDR3 reads TGTGCCAGCAGCTCCAGACTAGCGGAGAGCTCCTACAATGAGCAGTTCTTC. It specifies CASSSRLAESSYNEQFF.

The chain couples TRBV9 to TRBJ2-5; TRBD2 matches at 11 bases. The V gene end was trimmed by 4 bases and the J gene end by 2 bases; junction bases not matched to a gene: 4. Germline loops: CDR1 SGDLS, CDR2 YYNGEE. There are 15 residues in the CDR3. The CDR3 DNA follows: TGTGCCAGCAGCCCGACTAGCGGGAATCAAGAGACCCAGTACTTC. Translation gives CASSPTSGNQETQYF.

The V and J genes are TRBV2 and TRBJ2-7, with D possibly TRBD2 on 6 matching bases. V lost 6 bases, J lost 0 bases, and 9 bases lay in between. Per germline, CDR1 SNHLY and CDR2 FYNNEI. This CDR3 is 13 amino acids long. Here the CDR3 DNA reads TGTGCCAGCAGGAAGGGACTCTCCTACGAGCAGTACTTC. Residues: CASRKGLSYEQYF.

In its sample, this clone was seen once. The chain has TRBV4-1 and TRBJ1-1; 7 bases are shared with TRBD1. V was pared by 1 base and J by 6 bases, with 2 bases of the junction left unmatched. The CDR3 is 13 amino acids. CDR1 is MGHRA and CDR2 is YSYEKL in the germline V gene. CDR3 protein: CASSQVTGSEAFF. The CDR3 DNA is TGCGCCAGCAGCCAAGTGACAGGGTCTGAAGCTTTCTTT.

The chain recombines TRBV25-1 with TRBJ2-7, with D maybe TRBD1 (6 bases). Germline V CDR1 and CDR2: MGHDK, SYGVNS. The CDR3 length is 15 residues. The V end was cut by 6 bases, the J end by 1 base, with 16 bases between. The CDR3 nucleotides are TGTGCCAGCAGCCCCACTGGGACAACTTCCTACGAGCAGTACTTC. Translating it yields CASSPTGTTSYEQYF.

This clone was seen only a few times. V gene TRBV19 combines with J gene TRBJ1-4; D not certain. The CDR3 contains 14 residues. V was clipped by 2 bases and J by 6 bases, with 10 bases between them. Germline V gene lookup returns CDR1 LNHDA and CDR2 SQIVND (reference sequence). Here the CDR3 reads CASSILPEDEKLFF. In DNA form, the CDR3 reads TGTGCCAGTAGTATACTGCCCGAGGATGAAAAACTGTTTTTT.

The chain carries TRBV5-1 and TRBJ2-5; D possibly corresponds to TRBD1 (6 bases). CDR3 length equals 14 residues. Deletions cut 2 bases from V and 3 bases from J, with 11 bases between. The germline V gene encodes CDR1 SGHRS and CDR2 YFSETQ. DNA for the CDR3: TGCGCCAGCAGCTTTTCGACAGGTGAAGAGACCCAGTACTTC. Its protein is CASSFSTGEETQYF.

This clone showed up many times. This rearrangement joins TRBV5-1 to TRBJ1-5; D remains unclear. Germline V gene sequence: CDR1 SGHRS, CDR2 YFSETQ. The CDR3 contains 13 residues. Trimming took off 4 bases at V and 11 bases at J, with 16 bases between the two ends. The CDR3 sequence is CASSLSGSGAQHF. DNA of the CDR3: TGCGCCAGCAGCCTTTCCGGGTCTGGAGCCCAGCATTTT. The full variable domain, completed using reference TRBV5-1 and TRBJ1-5, is KAGVTQTPRYLIKTRGQQVTLSCSPISGHRSVSWYQQTPGQGLQFLFEYFSETQRNKGNFPGRFSGRQFSNSRSEMNVSTLELGDSALYLCASSLSGSGAQHFGDGTRLSIL.

This chain uses TRBV5-6 with TRBJ2-1, with 10 bases aligning to TRBD2. This CDR3 region has 14 residues. The V segment lost 4 bases and the J segment 4 bases; nucleotides outside the gene matches: 2. Germline CDR1 and CDR2: SGHDT and YYEEEE. In DNA, the CDR3 is TGTGCCAGCAGCACGGGACTAGCGTACAATGAGCAGTTCTTC. Amino acids: CASSTGLAYNEQFF.

The genes are TRBV5-4 and TRBJ2-3; maybe TRBD2 (6 bases). Germline CDR1 SGHNT, CDR2 YYREEE (reference sequence). The CDR3 runs to 16 residues. Trimming took 4 bases from V and 2 from J, leaving 17 bases between them. CDR3: CASSPGGAQHTDTQYF. Here the CDR3 DNA reads TGTGCCAGCAGCCCGGGCGGGGCTCAGCACACAGATACGCAGTATTTT.

This clone was observed a few times. The chain links TRBV4-2 to TRBJ2-5; 7 positions match TRBD2. Per germline, CDR1 LGHNA and CDR2 YNFKEQ. Germline trimming cut 4 bases from V and 5 bases from J; bases unmatched to any gene: 16. The CDR3 is 17 amino acids. The CDR3, as DNA: TGTGCCAGCAGCCTCGTTGGGGGAGGGGACGGGAGGGAGACCCAGTACTTC. Amino acids: CASSLVGGGDGRETQYF.

V is TRBV7-2 and J is TRBJ2-5, with TRBD2 as a possible D gene (6 bases). Germline V gene sequence: CDR1 SGHTA, CDR2 FQGNSA. Trimming pared 5 bases from V and 2 bases from J, leaving 18 bases between. This CDR3 has 16 residues. The CDR3: CASSPLLRREQETQYF. In DNA form, the CDR3 reads TGTGCCAGCAGCCCCCTGCTGAGGAGGGAGCAAGAGACCCAGTACTTC.

The genes are TRBV5-1 and TRBJ2-2, with D perhaps matching TRBD2 (5 bases). V was shortened by 7 bases and J by 5 bases, with 30 bases between the two germline ends. Germline lookup yields CDR1 SGHRS and CDR2 YFSETQ. The CDR3 sequence is 19 residues long. The CDR3 DNA reads as TGCGCCAGCGGGAGCGTCCCAGCGTTGCTCTCCGTAGGGACCGGGGAGCTGTTTTTT. Encoded protein: CASGSVPALLSVGTGELFF. The full variable domain, rest sourced from reference TRBV5-1 and TRBJ2-2, is KAGVTQTPRYLIKTRGQQVTLSCSPISGHRSVSWYQQTPGQGLQFLFEYFSETQRNKGNFPGRFSGRQFSNSRSEMNVSTLELGDSALYLCASGSVPALLSVGTGELFFGEGSRLTVL.

This chain links TRBV5-1 with TRBJ2-1; a weak D match, TRBD2 (6 bases). Germline CDR1 is SGHRS and CDR2 is YFSETQ. This CDR3 comprises 14 residues. Deletions cut 3 bases from V and 0 bases from J, with 7 bases between. CDR3 amino acids: CASSSGDSYNEQFF. In nucleotides, the CDR3 is TGCGCCAGCAGCTCGGGGGACTCCTACAATGAGCAGTTCTTC.

This clone showed up just a few times. This chain links TRBV6-1 with TRBJ1-5; D remains ambiguous. Trimming shortened V by 2 bases and J by 4 bases, and 9 bases separated the two germline ends. The CDR3 runs 14 residues. Germline V CDR1 and CDR2: MNHNS, SASEGT. CDR3 sequence reads: CASSELDWNQPQHF. The DNA for the CDR3 is TGTGCCAGCAGTGAACTGGACTGGAATCAGCCCCAGCATTTT.